This TCR beta chain appears in the sequencing data of a study of T cells after posttransplantation cyclophosphamide. Study-level findings and limits: Recipient CMV seropositivity and CMV reactivation strongly tracked TRB clonality.

Notes on this clone: Its antigen remains unknown.

The germline CDR1 and CDR2 sequences are SGHRS and YFSETQ. The CDR3 length is 15 residues. The V and J ends lost 4 bases and 7 bases, in that order; junction bases with no gene match: 9. Only in-frame clones appear in the TCRdb table, and some are missing; sequencing was by immunoSEQ multiplex PCR. Of about 2,000 clones in the sample, about 93% are singletons; the top ten hold under 1.5%. On the day of bone marrow donation, the related graft donor provided peripheral blood. Cells defined as naive were viable CD3+CD4+ or CD3+CD8+ and CCR7+CD45RA+CD45RO-CD95-CD27+CD28+. The chain uses TRBV5-1 and TRBJ2-1, with 9 bases aligning to TRBD1. Sequenced sample: naive CD8+ T cells sorted from PBMCs. This TCR came from a woman aged 55-69 years in good health, CMV-negative, and a related stem cell transplant donor. The CDR3 sequence: CASSQYGTGLNEQFF. CDR3 bases: TGCGCCAGCAGCCAATACGGGACAGGGTTAAATGAGCAGTTCTTC.